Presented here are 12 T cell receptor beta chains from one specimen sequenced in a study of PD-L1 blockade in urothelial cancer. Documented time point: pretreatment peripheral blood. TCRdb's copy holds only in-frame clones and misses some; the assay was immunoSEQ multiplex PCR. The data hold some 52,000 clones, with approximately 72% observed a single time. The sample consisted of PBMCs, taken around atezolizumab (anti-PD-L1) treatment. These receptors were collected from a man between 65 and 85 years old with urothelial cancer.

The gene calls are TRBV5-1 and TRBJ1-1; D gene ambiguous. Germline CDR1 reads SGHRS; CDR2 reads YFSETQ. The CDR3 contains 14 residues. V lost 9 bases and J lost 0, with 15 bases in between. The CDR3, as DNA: TGCGCCATCCCAAGCGTGCGGGTGAACACTGAAGCTTTCTTT. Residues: CAIPSVRVNTEAFF.

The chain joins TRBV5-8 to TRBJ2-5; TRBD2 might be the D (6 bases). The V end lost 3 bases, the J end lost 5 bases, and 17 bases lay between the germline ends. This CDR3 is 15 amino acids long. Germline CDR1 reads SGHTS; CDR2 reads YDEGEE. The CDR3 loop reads CASSYGTLKSETQYF. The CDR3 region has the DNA TGTGCCAGCAGCTACGGGACTCTAAAGAGTGAGACCCAGTACTTC.

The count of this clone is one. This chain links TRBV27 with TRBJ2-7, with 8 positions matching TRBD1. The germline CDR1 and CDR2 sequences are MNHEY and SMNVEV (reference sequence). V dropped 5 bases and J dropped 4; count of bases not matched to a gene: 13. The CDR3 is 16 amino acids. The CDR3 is CASSPRPRTGPYEQYF. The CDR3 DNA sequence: TGTGCCAGCAGTCCCCGCCCTAGGACAGGGCCGTACGAGCAGTACTTC.

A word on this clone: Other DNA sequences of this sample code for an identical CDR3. Here the CDR3 DNA reads TGTGCCAGCAGCGTAGGCGCGAGCTCCTACAATGAGCAGTTCTTC. Its protein is CASSVGASSYNEQFF. V gene TRBV9 combines with J gene TRBJ2-1, with D unclear. Germline CDR1 reads SGDLS; CDR2 reads YYNGEE. V lost 0 bases to trimming and J lost 0 bases, with 7 bases between them. This CDR3 is built from 15 residues.

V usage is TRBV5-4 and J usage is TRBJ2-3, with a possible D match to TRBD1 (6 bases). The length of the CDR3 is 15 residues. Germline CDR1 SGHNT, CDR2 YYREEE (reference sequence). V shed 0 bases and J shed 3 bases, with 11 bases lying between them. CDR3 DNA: TGTGCCAGCAGCTTGGGTAGGGGGAGTACAGATACGCAGTATTTT. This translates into CASSLGRGSTDTQYF.

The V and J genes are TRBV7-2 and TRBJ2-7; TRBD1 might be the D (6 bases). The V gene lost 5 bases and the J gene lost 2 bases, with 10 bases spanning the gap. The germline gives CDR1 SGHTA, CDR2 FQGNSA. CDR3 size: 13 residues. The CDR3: CASSPQGTYEQYF. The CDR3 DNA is TGTGCCAGCAGCCCGCAGGGGACCTACGAGCAGTACTTC.

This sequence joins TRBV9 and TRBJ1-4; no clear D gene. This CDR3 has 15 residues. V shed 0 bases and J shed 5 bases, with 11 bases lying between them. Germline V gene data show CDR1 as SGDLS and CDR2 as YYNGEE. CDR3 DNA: TGTGCCAGCAGCGTAGAAGGAGGGAGGAATGAAAAACTGTTTTTT. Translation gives CASSVEGGRNEKLFF.

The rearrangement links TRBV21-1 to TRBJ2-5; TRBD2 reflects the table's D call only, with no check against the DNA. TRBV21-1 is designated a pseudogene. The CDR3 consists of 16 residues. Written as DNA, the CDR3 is TGTGCCAGCAGCACCCTAGCGGGAGCTGAGCAAGAGACCCAGTACTTC. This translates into CASSTLAGAEQETQYF.

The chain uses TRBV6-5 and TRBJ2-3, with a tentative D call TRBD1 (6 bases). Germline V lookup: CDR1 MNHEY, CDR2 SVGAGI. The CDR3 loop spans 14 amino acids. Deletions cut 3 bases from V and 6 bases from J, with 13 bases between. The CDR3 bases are TGTGCCAGCAGTTATACACAGGGCGGGGATACGCAGTATTTT. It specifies CASSYTQGGDTQYF.

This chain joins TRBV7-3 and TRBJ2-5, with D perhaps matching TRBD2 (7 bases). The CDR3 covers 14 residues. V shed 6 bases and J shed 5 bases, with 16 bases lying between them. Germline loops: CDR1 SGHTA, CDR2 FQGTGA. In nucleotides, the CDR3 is TGTGCCAGCAGTAGGGGGACGCGGGGGGAGACCCAGTACTTC. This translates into CASSRGTRGETQYF.

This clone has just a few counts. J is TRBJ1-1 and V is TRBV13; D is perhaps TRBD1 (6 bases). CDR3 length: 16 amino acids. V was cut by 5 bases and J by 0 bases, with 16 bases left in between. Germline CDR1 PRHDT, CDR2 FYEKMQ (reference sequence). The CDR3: CASSTYDRTMNTEAFF. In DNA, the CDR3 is TGTGCCAGCAGCACCTATGACAGGACGATGAACACTGAAGCTTTCTTT. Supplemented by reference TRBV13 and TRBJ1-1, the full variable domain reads AAGVIQSPRHLIKEKRETATLKCYPIPRHDTVYWYQQGPGQDPQFLISFYEKMQSDKGSIPDRFSAQQFSDYHSELNMSSLELGDSALYFCASSTYDRTMNTEAFFGQGTRLTVV.

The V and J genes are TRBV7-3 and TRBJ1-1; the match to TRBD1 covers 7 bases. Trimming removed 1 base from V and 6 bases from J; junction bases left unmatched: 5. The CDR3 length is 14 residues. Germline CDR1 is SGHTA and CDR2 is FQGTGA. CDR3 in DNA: TGTGCCAGCAGCTTAAATGCAGGGGGTGCTGAAGCTTTCTTT. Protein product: CASSLNAGGAEAFF.